This record covers a single T cell receptor beta chain. Its antigen remains unidentified. An Oncomine TCR Beta short-read assay was used to sequence the DNA from cultured CD4+ T cells. One entry per CDR3 protein, called by TCRdb with MiXCR from the PCR reads. The data show around 11,000 distinct CDR3 sequences, roughly 60% seen once. This sample is drawn from a study of vaccination and CD4 T cells after COVID-19. The treatment was: approximately 11-day PBMC culture with coronavirus spike peptide pools or control peptides (ViraFEST assay). Between the trimmed V and J ends, which lost 4 bases and 15 bases, there was a span of 14 bases. This CDR3 comprises 11 residues. Germline values: CDR1 SGHDT, CDR2 YYEEEE.

V and J are TRBV5-6 and TRBJ2-1; no clear D gene. The sample taken for sequencing was CD4+ T cells from blood, cultured in vitro. This receptor was identified in a human donor who had recovered from COVID-19. In DNA, the CDR3 is TGTGCCAGCAGCCTGACTTCGACCTGGTTCTTC. Its protein is CASSLTSTWFF.